This T cell receptor (beta chain) was recorded in a study of cytomegalovirus exposure and HLA in healthy donors. The PCR was carried out with 60 Vbeta primers and 13 Jbeta primers. Using immunoSEQ multiplex PCR, the repertoire was profiled, and TCRdb retains in-frame clones only, with some absent. This sample contains around 50,000 clones. Germline V gives CDR1 GTSNPN, CDR2 SVGIG (reference sequence). The V gene end was trimmed by 0 bases and the J gene end by 0 bases; junction bases not matched to a gene: 5. This CDR3 spans 17 amino acids. The chain joins TRBV30 to TRBJ2-3; 11 nucleotides match TRBD2. The sample was PBMCs. This receptor was taken from a female donor in good health and CMV-seronegative. The DNA for the CDR3 is TGTGCCTGGAGTGTACGTAGGACTAGCGGGAGCACAGATACGCAGTATTTT. It is translated as CAWSVRRTSGSTDTQYF.